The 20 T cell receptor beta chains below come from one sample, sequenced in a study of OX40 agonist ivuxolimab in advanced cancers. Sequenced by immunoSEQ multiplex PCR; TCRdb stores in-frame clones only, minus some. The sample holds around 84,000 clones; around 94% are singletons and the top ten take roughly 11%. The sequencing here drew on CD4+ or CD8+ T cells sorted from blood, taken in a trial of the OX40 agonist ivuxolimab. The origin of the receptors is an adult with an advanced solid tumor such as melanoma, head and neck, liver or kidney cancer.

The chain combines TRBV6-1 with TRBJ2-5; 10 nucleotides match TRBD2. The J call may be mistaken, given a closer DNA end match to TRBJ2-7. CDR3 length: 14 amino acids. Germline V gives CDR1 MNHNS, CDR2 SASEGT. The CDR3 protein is CASSEPSGSYEQYF. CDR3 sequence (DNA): TGTGCCAGCAGTGAGCCTAGCGGGAGCTACGAGCAGTACTTC.

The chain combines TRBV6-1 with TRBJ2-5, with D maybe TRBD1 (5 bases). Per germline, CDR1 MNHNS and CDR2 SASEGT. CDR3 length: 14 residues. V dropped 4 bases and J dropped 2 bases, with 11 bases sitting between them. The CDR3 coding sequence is TGTGCCAGCAGTGGAAGACAGTCACAAGAGACCCAGTACTTC. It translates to CASSGRQSQETQYF.

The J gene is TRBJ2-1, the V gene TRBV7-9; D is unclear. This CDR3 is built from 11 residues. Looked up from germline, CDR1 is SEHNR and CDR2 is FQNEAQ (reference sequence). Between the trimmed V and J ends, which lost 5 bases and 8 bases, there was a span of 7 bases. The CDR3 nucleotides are TGTGCCAGCAGCGAGAGGTATGAGCAGTTCTTC. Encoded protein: CASSERYEQFF.

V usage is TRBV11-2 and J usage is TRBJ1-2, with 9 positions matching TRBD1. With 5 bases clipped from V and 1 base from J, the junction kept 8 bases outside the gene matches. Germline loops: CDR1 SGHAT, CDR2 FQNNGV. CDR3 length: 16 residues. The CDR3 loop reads CASSARDRAYNYGYTF. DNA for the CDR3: TGTGCCAGCAGCGCCCGGGACAGGGCTTATAACTATGGCTACACCTTC.

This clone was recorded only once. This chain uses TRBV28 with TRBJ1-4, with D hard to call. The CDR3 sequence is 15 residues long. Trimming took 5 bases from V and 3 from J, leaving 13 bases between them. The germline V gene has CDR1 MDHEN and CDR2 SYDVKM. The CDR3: CASSRAKVANEKLFF. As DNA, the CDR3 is TGTGCCAGCAGTCGCGCAAAGGTTGCTAATGAAAAACTGTTTTTT.

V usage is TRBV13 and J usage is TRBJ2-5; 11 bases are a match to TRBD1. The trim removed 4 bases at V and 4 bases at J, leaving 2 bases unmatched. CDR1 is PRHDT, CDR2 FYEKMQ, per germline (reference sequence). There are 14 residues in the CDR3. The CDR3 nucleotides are TGTGCCAGCAGCTGGGGACAGGGGGGAGAGACCCAGTACTTC. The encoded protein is CASSWGQGGETQYF.

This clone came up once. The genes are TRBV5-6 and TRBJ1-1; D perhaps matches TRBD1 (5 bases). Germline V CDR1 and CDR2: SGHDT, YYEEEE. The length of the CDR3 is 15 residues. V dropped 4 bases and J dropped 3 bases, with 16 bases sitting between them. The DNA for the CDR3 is TGTGCCAGCAGCCCGCCTGGGTGGGGGGACACTGAAGCTTTCTTT. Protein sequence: CASSPPGWGDTEAFF.

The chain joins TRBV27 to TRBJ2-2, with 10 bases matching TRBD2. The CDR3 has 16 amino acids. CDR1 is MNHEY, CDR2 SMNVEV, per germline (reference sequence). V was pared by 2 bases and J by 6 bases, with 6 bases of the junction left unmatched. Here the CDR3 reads CASSLVSGRFAGELFF. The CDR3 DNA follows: TGTGCCAGCAGTTTAGTTAGCGGGAGGTTCGCCGGGGAGCTGTTTTTT.

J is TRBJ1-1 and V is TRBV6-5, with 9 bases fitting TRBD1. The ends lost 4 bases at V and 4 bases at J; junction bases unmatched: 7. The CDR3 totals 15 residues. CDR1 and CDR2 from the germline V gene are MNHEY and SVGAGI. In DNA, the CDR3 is TGTGCCAGCAGTTTATCCGGGACAGGGATCACTGAAGCTTTCTTT. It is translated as CASSLSGTGITEAFF.

CDR3 DNA: TGTGCCAGCAGCTCTGGACAGGGGTTCGTCTATGGCTACACCTTC. Protein product: CASSSGQGFVYGYTF. The V and J genes are TRBV9 and TRBJ1-2; TRBD1 aligns across 9 bases. Per germline, CDR1 SGDLS and CDR2 YYNGEE. The CDR3 loop spans 15 amino acids. The V and J ends lost 4 bases and 4 bases, in that order; junction bases with no gene match: 8.

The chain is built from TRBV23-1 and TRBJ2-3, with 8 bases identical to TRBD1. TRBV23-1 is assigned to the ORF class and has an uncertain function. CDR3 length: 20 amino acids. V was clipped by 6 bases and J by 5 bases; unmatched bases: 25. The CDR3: CASSFQTPFLMTGDIDTQYF. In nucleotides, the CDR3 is TGCGCCAGCAGCTTCCAGACCCCCTTTTTGATGACAGGGGACATAGATACGCAGTATTTT.

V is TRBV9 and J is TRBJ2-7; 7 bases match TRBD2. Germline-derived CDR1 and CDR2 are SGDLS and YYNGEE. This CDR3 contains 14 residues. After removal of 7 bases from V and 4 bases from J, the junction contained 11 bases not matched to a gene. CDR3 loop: CASSTRGRAYEQYF. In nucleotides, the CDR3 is TGTGCCAGCTCTACTCGCGGGAGAGCATACGAGCAGTACTTC.

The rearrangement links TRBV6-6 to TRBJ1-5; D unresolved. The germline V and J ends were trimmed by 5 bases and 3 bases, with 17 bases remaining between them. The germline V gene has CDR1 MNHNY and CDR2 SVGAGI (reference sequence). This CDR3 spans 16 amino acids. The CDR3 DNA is TGTGCCAGCAGTATACCCGCGGGGAATGACAATCAGCCCCAGCATTTT. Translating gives CASSIPAGNDNQPQHF.

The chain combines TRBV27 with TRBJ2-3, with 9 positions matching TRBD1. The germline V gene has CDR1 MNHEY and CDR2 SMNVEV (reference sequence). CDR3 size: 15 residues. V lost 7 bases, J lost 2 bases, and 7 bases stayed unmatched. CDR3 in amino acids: CASTPGTGFTDTQYF. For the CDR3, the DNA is TGTGCCAGCACCCCCGGGACAGGGTTCACAGATACGCAGTATTTT.

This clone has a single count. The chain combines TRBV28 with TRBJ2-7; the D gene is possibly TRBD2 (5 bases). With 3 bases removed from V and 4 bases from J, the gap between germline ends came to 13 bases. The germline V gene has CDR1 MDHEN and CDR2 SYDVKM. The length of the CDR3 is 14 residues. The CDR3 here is CASSFGYRTYEQYF. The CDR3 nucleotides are TGTGCCAGCAGTTTTGGGTATAGGACTTACGAGCAGTACTTC.

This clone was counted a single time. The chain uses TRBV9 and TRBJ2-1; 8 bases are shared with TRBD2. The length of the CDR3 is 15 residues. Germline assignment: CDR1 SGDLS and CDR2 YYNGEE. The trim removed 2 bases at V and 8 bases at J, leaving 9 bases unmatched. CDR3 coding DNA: TGTGCCAGCAGCGTGCACCAGCGGGAGTCGGATGAGCAGTTCTTC. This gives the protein CASSVHQRESDEQFF.

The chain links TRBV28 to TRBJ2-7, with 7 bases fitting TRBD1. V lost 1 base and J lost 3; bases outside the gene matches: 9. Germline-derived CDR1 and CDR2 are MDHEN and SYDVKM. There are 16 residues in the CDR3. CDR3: CASSLLVLQGNYEQYF. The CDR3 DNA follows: TGTGCCAGCAGTTTATTGGTGTTACAGGGGAACTACGAGCAGTACTTC.

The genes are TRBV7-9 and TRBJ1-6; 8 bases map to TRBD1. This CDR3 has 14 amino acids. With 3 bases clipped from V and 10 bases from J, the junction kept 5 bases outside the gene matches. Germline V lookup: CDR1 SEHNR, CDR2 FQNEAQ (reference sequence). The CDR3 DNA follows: TGTGCCAGCAGCTTTGGGCAGGGGGCATCACCCCTCCACTTT. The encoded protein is CASSFGQGASPLHF. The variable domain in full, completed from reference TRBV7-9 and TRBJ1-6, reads DTGVSQNPRHKITKRGQNVTFRCDPISEHNRLYWYRQTLGQGPEFLTYFQNEAQLEKSRLLSDRFSAERPKGSFSTLEIQRTEQGDSAMYLCASSFGQGASPLHFGNGTRLTVT.

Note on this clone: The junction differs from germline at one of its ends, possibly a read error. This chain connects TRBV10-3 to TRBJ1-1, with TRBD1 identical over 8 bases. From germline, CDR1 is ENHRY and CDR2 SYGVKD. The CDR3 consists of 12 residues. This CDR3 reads CAISEPGQGPSF. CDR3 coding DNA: TGTGCCATCAGTGAGCCCGGACAGGGACCCTCGTTT.

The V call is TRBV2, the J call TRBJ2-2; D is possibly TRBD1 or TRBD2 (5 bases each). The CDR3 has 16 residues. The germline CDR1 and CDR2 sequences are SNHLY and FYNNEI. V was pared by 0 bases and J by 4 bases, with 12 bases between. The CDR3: CASSEAQEDPTGELFF. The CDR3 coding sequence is TGTGCCAGCAGTGAAGCACAGGAGGACCCCACCGGGGAGCTGTTTTTT.